Sequencing of this T cell receptor (beta chain) was carried out in a study of PD-1 and CTLA-4 blockade in melanoma. The V segment lost 4 bases and the J segment 2 bases; nucleotides outside the gene matches: 5. The germline V gene encodes CDR1 SGDLS and CDR2 YYNGEE. The CDR3 consists of 15 residues. The method was immunoSEQ multiplex PCR; TCRdb's version includes in-frame clones alone and lacks a portion of them. The sample shows about 16,000 clones, 70% of them seen only once. The chain joins TRBV9 to TRBJ2-3; TRBD1 aligns across 9 bases. The sample was CD8+ T cells from peripheral blood, taken from a patient given anti-PD-1 treatment. This TCR was sampled from a human donor with melanoma. The CDR3 coding sequence is TGTGCCAGCAGCCCGTGGACAGGGGACACAGATACGCAGTATTTT. Its protein product is CASSPWTGDTDTQYF.